Below, 28 T cell receptor beta chains from the same sample are listed, as sequenced in a study of blood T cells in healthy people across ages. Next came a second PCR, run for roughly 6 to 11 cycles, which used a sample-barcoded 5' primer along with a J-beta primer mix. TCRdb called the 5' RACE reads again in MiXCR, with one record for every CDR3 protein. The sample carries approximately 830,000 distinct CDR3 sequences, approximately 67% recorded once. The sequencing input was blood. Receptor source: a man aged 30-40 years in good health.

The chain links TRBV6-5 to TRBJ1-6; tentative D call: TRBD1 (6 bases). CDR3 length: 15 amino acids. Trimming removed 6 bases from V and 13 bases from J, with 22 bases in between. CDR1 is MNHEY and CDR2 is SVGAGI in the germline V gene. CDR3: CASRDSQSLFVPLHF. DNA for the CDR3: TGTGCCAGCAGGGACAGCCAGTCTCTATTCGTCCCCCTCCACTTT.

This clonotype was counted between two and nine times. The rearrangement uses TRBV9 and TRBJ1-2; no clear D. V was trimmed by 0 bases and J by 4 bases, leaving 7 bases between them. Germline CDR1 reads SGDLS; CDR2 reads YYNGEE. The CDR3 has 13 residues. The CDR3 is CASSVATAYGYTF. CDR3 DNA: TGTGCCAGCAGCGTAGCTACGGCCTATGGCTACACCTTC.

The gene calls are TRBV13 and TRBJ2-1, with 8 bases that match TRBD2. The V gene's germline CDR1 is PRHDT and CDR2 FYEKMQ (reference sequence). The CDR3 sequence is 16 residues long. V trimming: 5 bases; J trimming: 2 bases; junction bases outside the gene matches: 8. In DNA form, the CDR3 reads TGTGCCAGCAGCCCGTTCGGGGGGGATACCTACAATGAGCAGTTCTTC. This codes for CASSPFGGDTYNEQFF.

V usage is TRBV21-1 and J usage is TRBJ2-6. TRBV21-1 is shown as a pseudogene. This CDR3 comprises 18 residues. The CDR3 DNA reads as TGTGCCAGCAGCAAAGCGTCAGTTATGGGGTTCGGGGCCAACGTCCTGACTTTC. Protein: CASSKASVMGFGANVLTF.

The V call is TRBV7-3, the J call TRBJ2-1, with D hard to call. Per germline, CDR1 SGHTA and CDR2 FQGTGA. V was cut by 0 bases and J by 10 bases, with 13 bases left in between. CDR3 size: 14 residues. CDR3 amino acids: CASSLTLGRREQFF. DNA for the CDR3: TGTGCCAGCAGCTTAACCCTTGGGCGCCGGGAGCAGTTCTTC.

This clonotype was seen ten or more times. The V call is TRBV4-3, the J call TRBJ2-6; the D gene is possibly TRBD2 (5 bases). This CDR3 has 16 residues. The germline V gene encodes CDR1 LGHNA and CDR2 YSLEER. The V and J ends lost 0 bases and 0 bases respectively, with 6 bases between them. CDR3 sequence (DNA): TGCGCCAGCAGCCAAGAAGGACTCTCTGGGGCCAACGTCCTGACTTTC. The encoded protein is CASSQEGLSGANVLTF.

This sequence joins TRBV29-1 and TRBJ2-5, with D perhaps matching TRBD2 (5 bases). Looked up from germline, CDR1 is SQVTM and CDR2 is ANQGSEA. This CDR3 has 12 amino acids. V was pared by 5 bases and J by 3 bases, with 10 bases between. CDR3 loop: CSVPSGEETQYF. In nucleotides, the CDR3 is TGCAGCGTTCCGAGCGGAGAAGAGACCCAGTACTTC.

This rearrangement joins TRBV5-1 to TRBJ1-1; D is unresolved. Germline CDR1 reads SGHRS; CDR2 reads YFSETQ. The CDR3 totals 14 residues. V lost 2 bases and J lost 5, with 13 bases in between. The CDR3 sequence is CASSLNLKVTEAFF. The CDR3 nucleotides read TGCGCCAGCAGCTTAAATCTCAAGGTGACTGAAGCTTTCTTT. The variable domain in full, completed from reference TRBV5-1 and TRBJ1-1, reads KAGVTQTPRYLIKTRGQQVTLSCSPISGHRSVSWYQQTPGQGLQFLFEYFSETQRNKGNFPGRFSGRQFSNSRSEMNVSTLELGDSALYLCASSLNLKVTEAFFGQGTRLTVV.

This chain joins TRBV6-6 and TRBJ2-3, with TRBD2 matching 8 bases. CDR3 length: 16 residues. J was trimmed by 1 base and V by 1 base; bases with no gene match: 4. The germline gives CDR1 MNHNY, CDR2 SVGAGI (reference sequence). The CDR3 protein is CASSYFREGGTDTQYF. The DNA for the CDR3 is TGTGCCAGCAGTTACTTCCGGGAGGGGGGCACAGATACGCAGTATTTT.

This clonotype was detected a few times. The J gene is TRBJ2-1, the V gene TRBV6-2 or TRBV6-3; TRBD1 might be the D (6 bases). The DNA matches TRBJ2-7 better at its end, which makes the J call doubtful. The CDR3 is 15 amino acids. Germline CDR1 MNHEY, CDR2 SVGEGT. The CDR3 loop reads CASSSEVEQGGEQYF. The CDR3 DNA follows: TGTGCCAGCAGTTCTGAGGTCGAACAGGGCGGAGAGCAGTACTTC.

The V and J genes are TRBV12-3 or TRBV12-4 and TRBJ1-2; 12 nucleotides agree with TRBD1. CDR3 length: 15 amino acids. Germline trimming cut 4 bases from V and 6 bases from J; bases unmatched to any gene: 6. The CDR3 nucleotides are TGTGCCAGCAGTTACCATGGGACAGGGGGCAATGGCTACACCTTC. This codes for CASSYHGTGGNGYTF.

This clonotype was counted between two and nine times. This rearrangement joins TRBV7-2 to TRBJ2-3; D is unclear. Looked up from germline, CDR1 is SGHTA and CDR2 is FQGNSA. The CDR3 loop spans 12 amino acids. Trimming took 5 bases from V and 6 from J, leaving 9 bases between them. CDR3 sequence reads: CASSRVADTQYF. DNA of the CDR3: TGTGCCAGCAGCCGAGTGGCGGATACGCAGTATTTT.

This chain connects TRBV6-2 or TRBV6-3 to TRBJ2-5; no definite D call. The CDR3 extends over 14 amino acids. Trimming took off 5 bases at V and 0 bases at J, with 10 bases between the two ends. CDR1 MNHEY and CDR2 SVGEGT come from the germline V gene. The CDR3 bases are TGTGCCAGCAGTCCCGAGGAGTACCAAGAGACCCAGTACTTC. Amino acids: CASSPEEYQETQYF.

The CDR3 reads CASSQYEVGTYEQYF. CDR3 DNA: TGTGCCAGCAGCCAGTATGAGGTCGGGACCTACGAGCAGTACTTC. V and J are TRBV3-1 and TRBJ2-7; D might be TRBD2 (5 bases). This CDR3 is built from 15 residues. Germline loops: CDR1 LGHDT, CDR2 YNNKEL (reference sequence). V was clipped by 3 bases and J by 2 bases, with 14 bases between them.

This chain uses TRBV5-1 with TRBJ2-4; D is perhaps TRBD2 (5 bases). V was cut by 0 bases and J by 6 bases, with 10 bases left in between. The CDR3 loop spans 14 amino acids. Germline V gene sequence: CDR1 SGHRS, CDR2 YFSETQ. The CDR3 is CASSLDWAGNIQYF. CDR3 in DNA: TGCGCCAGCAGCTTGGATTGGGCGGGAAACATTCAGTACTTC.

The rearrangement links TRBV29-1 to TRBJ2-3; 9 bases fit TRBD1. CDR1 and CDR2 (germline): SQVTM, ANQGSEA. This CDR3 contains 16 residues. Unmatched junction bases numbered 9, after V lost 4 bases and J lost 1 base. CDR3 sequence: CSVVGVGQGRTDTQYF. DNA of the CDR3: TGCAGCGTTGTGGGGGTGGGACAGGGACGCACAGATACGCAGTATTTT.

A few counts support this clonotype. The chain links TRBV28 to TRBJ2-7, with D unclear. The J call may be faulty, since TRBJ2-5 better matches the DNA end. There are 13 residues in the CDR3. The germline CDR1 and CDR2 sequences are MDHEN and SYDVKM. DNA for the CDR3: TGTGCCAGCACCCTAACCGGTCTGGAGACCCAGTACTTC. It yields the protein CASTLTGLETQYF.

This clonotype was counted between two and nine times. The chain couples TRBV12-3 or TRBV12-4 to TRBJ1-4; 7 bases fit TRBD1. The CDR3 is 12 amino acids. The V and J ends lost 6 bases and 6 bases, in that order; junction bases with no gene match: 1. The CDR3 spells CASSGQDEKLFF. CDR3 bases: TGTGCCAGCAGCGGACAGGATGAAAAACTGTTTTTT.

This clonotype appeared once. The chain recombines TRBV30 with TRBJ1-2; D ambiguous. Germline V lookup: CDR1 GTSNPN, CDR2 SVGIG (reference sequence). This CDR3 region has 14 residues. The CDR3 DNA follows: TGTGCTGCAATGGAGGTCCTCCATTCCGATGGCTACACCTTC. It specifies CAAMEVLHSDGYTF.

This chain connects TRBV4-2 to TRBJ2-3, with D possibly TRBD1 on 5 matching bases. V gave up 1 base and J gave up 2 bases, with 22 bases separating them. Germline V gene lookup returns CDR1 LGHNA and CDR2 YNFKEQ. The CDR3 sequence is 19 residues long. For the CDR3, the DNA is TGTGCCAGCAGCCAAGTAGGGGCGGCCCCTAAGTGGCCCACAGATACGCAGTATTTT. This gives the protein CASSQVGAAPKWPTDTQYF.

The chain combines TRBV11-3 with TRBJ2-3; 14 nucleotides agree with TRBD2. The CDR3 extends over 17 amino acids. The trim removed 5 bases at V and 2 bases at J, leaving 6 bases unmatched. Germline CDR1 and CDR2: SGHNT and YENEEA. The CDR3 sequence: CASSVTSGGEFTDTQYF. The CDR3 DNA follows: TGTGCCAGCAGCGTGACTAGCGGGGGGGAATTCACAGATACGCAGTATTTT.

The sample holds a few counts of this clonotype. The J gene is TRBJ2-3, the V gene TRBV4-2; D call uncertain. This CDR3 is built from 15 residues. V lost 1 base and J 1 base, leaving 9 bases between the germline ends. The germline V gene has CDR1 LGHNA and CDR2 YNFKEQ. CDR3 DNA: TGTGCCAGCAGCCAAGGGCTACTCCGCACAGATACGCAGTATTTT. The encoded protein is CASSQGLLRTDTQYF.

V gene TRBV5-6 combines with J gene TRBJ1-2, with 12 bases matching TRBD1. After removal of 0 bases from V and 3 bases from J, the junction contained 6 bases not matched to a gene. Germline CDR1 and CDR2: SGHDT and YYEEEE. This CDR3 contains 17 residues. CDR3 loop: CASSLAGTGGPYYGYTF. CDR3 bases: TGTGCCAGCAGCTTGGCGGGGACAGGGGGCCCATACTATGGCTACACCTTC.

Only a few counts were recorded for this clonotype. The chain couples TRBV30 to TRBJ1-5; D not resolved. The germline V and J ends were trimmed by 2 bases and 0 bases, with 5 bases remaining between them. Germline V CDR1 and CDR2: GTSNPN, SVGIG (reference sequence). The CDR3 covers 13 residues. In DNA, the CDR3 is TGTGCCTGGAGTATGGATAGCAATCAGCCCCAGCATTTT. This gives the protein CAWSMDSNQPQHF.

This rearrangement joins TRBV6-4 to TRBJ2-1; no definite D call. This CDR3 region has 14 residues. The V end was cut by 3 bases, the J end by 4 bases, with 10 bases between. Per germline, CDR1 MRHNA and CDR2 SNTAGT. In nucleotides, the CDR3 is TGTGCCAGCAGTGAGGAAGGCCTATACAATGAGCAGTTCTTC. Translation: CASSEEGLYNEQFF.

The chain joins TRBV6-5 to TRBJ2-5; 7 bases line up with TRBD1. The DNA end lines up better with TRBJ2-7; the J call may be wrong. Germline V gives CDR1 MNHEY, CDR2 SVGAGI. The CDR3 is made up of 16 amino acids. Here the CDR3 reads CASSFFGQEGAYEQYF. The CDR3, as DNA: TGTGCCAGCAGTTTCTTCGGACAGGAAGGGGCCTACGAGCAGTACTTC.

This sequence joins TRBV10-3 and TRBJ2-1, with D perhaps TRBD1 (6 bases). In germline, CDR1 is ENHRY, CDR2 SYGVKD. The CDR3 length is 15 residues. The germline V and J ends were trimmed by 2 bases and 6 bases, with 14 bases remaining between them. The CDR3 bases are TGTGCCATCAGTGAGGGTCAGGGGTCGGGCAATGAGCAGTTCTTC. Amino acid sequence: CAISEGQGSGNEQFF.

This clonotype turned up a few times. The chain carries TRBV12-3 or TRBV12-4 and TRBJ2-7; 9 nucleotides line up with TRBD1. J lost 12 bases, V lost 1 base, and 4 bases had no gene match. CDR3 size: 12 residues. The CDR3 nucleotides read TGTGCCAGCAGTTTAGGGGACAGGGCTGCGTACTTC. Its protein is CASSLGDRAAYF.